These 17 T cell receptor beta chains came from one sample sequenced in a study of cytomegalovirus exposure and HLA in healthy donors. Clones were read by immunoSEQ multiplex PCR, and TCRdb kept only the in-frame ones, dropping some. The repertoire has 55,000 to 65,000 clones, roughly 95% of them found once; the top ten carry under 6.5%. The sample consisted of PBMCs. The receptors were sampled from a young woman in good health and CMV-seropositive.

The J gene is TRBJ2-2, the V gene TRBV11-2; 7 bases align to TRBD1. J lost 6 bases, V lost 5 bases, and 0 bases had no gene match. CDR3 size: 12 residues. Germline CDR1 reads SGHAT; CDR2 reads FQNNGV. The CDR3 reads CASSQGAGELFF. CDR3 bases: TGTGCCAGCAGCCAGGGGGCCGGGGAGCTGTTTTTT.

The chain carries TRBV4-1 and TRBJ2-5; D might be TRBD2 (7 bases). The germline CDR1 and CDR2 sequences are MGHRA and YSYEKL. The CDR3 runs to 15 residues. V was cut by 3 bases and J by 4 bases, with 15 bases left in between. CDR3 region: CASSQERGGPETQYF. CDR3 coding DNA: TGCGCCAGCAGCCAGGAAAGGGGGGGGCCAGAGACCCAGTACTTC.

The chain couples TRBV6-5 to TRBJ1-3; D not certain. This CDR3 region has 13 residues. Deletions cut 5 bases from V and 4 bases from J, with 9 bases between. Germline V gives CDR1 MNHEY, CDR2 SVGAGI. CDR3 residues: CASSPQLGNTIYF. The CDR3 nucleotides read TGTGCCAGCAGTCCCCAATTGGGAAACACCATATATTTT.

V gene TRBV7-2 combines with J gene TRBJ1-5; 10 nucleotides agree with TRBD1. The CDR3 is made up of 15 amino acids. Germline V gene data show CDR1 as SGHTA and CDR2 as FQGNSA. The V segment lost 6 bases and the J segment 3 bases; nucleotides outside the gene matches: 5. The CDR3 loop is CASSSTGGTNQPQHF. The CDR3 DNA follows: TGTGCCAGCAGTTCGACAGGGGGCACCAATCAGCCCCAGCATTTT.

The CDR3 DNA reads TGTGCCAGCAGCTCGGGACTAGCGGAGACCCAGTACTTC. Its translation is CASSSGLAETQYF. The chain couples TRBV5-6 to TRBJ2-5; 10 bases map to TRBD2. Germline V gives CDR1 SGHDT, CDR2 YYEEEE. V dropped 3 bases and J dropped 5; count of bases not matched to a gene: 1. The CDR3 runs to 13 residues. The full variable domain, rest sourced from reference TRBV5-6 and TRBJ2-5, is DAGVTQSPTHLIKTRGQQVTLRCSPKSGHDTVSWYQQALGQGPQFIFQYYEEEERQRGNFPDRFSGHQFPNYSSELNVNALLLGDSALYLCASSSGLAETQYFGPGTRLLVL.

This chain joins TRBV28 and TRBJ1-2; 8 positions agree with TRBD1. This CDR3 comprises 14 residues. Germline lookup yields CDR1 MDHEN and CDR2 SYDVKM. V shed 6 bases, J shed 5 bases, and the junction held 8 bases outside the gene matches. CDR3 amino acids: CASRGRTGRYGYTF. Written as DNA, the CDR3 is TGTGCCAGCAGGGGGCGGACAGGGAGGTATGGCTACACCTTC.

The V and J genes are TRBV6-1 and TRBJ2-3, with D possibly matching TRBD2 (6 bases). V gave up 5 bases and J gave up 5 bases, with 17 bases separating them. Per the germline V gene, CDR1 is MNHNS and CDR2 is SASEGT. The CDR3 length is 15 residues. CDR3 region: CASSQGLPLVDTQYF. The CDR3 DNA reads TGTGCCAGCAGTCAGGGACTTCCTCTTGTAGATACGCAGTATTTT.

The J gene is TRBJ2-3, the V gene TRBV6-4; 10 nucleotides line up with TRBD2. Germline CDR1 reads MRHNA; CDR2 reads SNTAGT. The CDR3 is made up of 16 amino acids. V lost 0 bases, J lost 4 bases, and 4 bases stayed unmatched. CDR3 coding DNA: TGTGCCAGCAGTGACTCGTCCAGCGGGGGGGCAGATACGCAGTATTTT. Translation: CASSDSSSGGADTQYF.

The gene calls are TRBV5-1 and TRBJ2-2; 12 bases match TRBD2. Germline-derived CDR1 and CDR2 are SGHRS and YFSETQ. CDR3 length: 15 residues. V lost 4 bases to trimming and J lost 8 bases; unmatched junction nucleotides: 6. Here the CDR3 DNA reads TGCGCCAGCAGCCAGACTAGCGGGAGAACTGGGGAGCTGTTTTTT. Its translation is CASSQTSGRTGELFF.

V is TRBV29-1 and J is TRBJ1-1; D gene ambiguous. The CDR3 contains 10 residues. From germline, CDR1 is SQVTM and CDR2 ANQGSEA. V was pared by 4 bases and J by 10 bases, with 10 bases between. In nucleotides, the CDR3 is TGCAGCGTTGGCAACGGAGGAGCTTTCTTT. Translated: CSVGNGGAFF.

V and J are TRBV27 and TRBJ1-2; TRBD1 might be the D (5 bases). Trimming cost V 5 bases and J 8 bases, with 18 bases left between them. The CDR3 has 14 residues. Germline CDR1 and CDR2: MNHEY and SMNVEV (reference sequence). As DNA, the CDR3 is TGTGCCAGCAGTCCGGCAGGGAGGTTTGAAGGCTACACCTTC. Its translation is CASSPAGRFEGYTF.

The chain employs TRBV7-9 and TRBJ2-7; D call uncertain. From germline, CDR1 is SEHNR and CDR2 FQNEAQ (reference sequence). The CDR3 sequence is 16 residues long. Deletions cut 9 bases from V and 6 bases from J, with 27 bases between. The CDR3 DNA follows: TGTGCCAGAGTGGGCCAGAACCCCCTCTCTCTGGTCGAGCAGTACTTC. This translates into CARVGQNPLSLVEQYF.

The chain couples TRBV18 to TRBJ2-1; TRBD1 aligns across 11 bases. Germline-derived CDR1 and CDR2 are KGHSH and LQKENI. This CDR3 region has 15 residues. Germline trimming cut 2 bases from V and 7 bases from J; bases unmatched to any gene: 4. CDR3 DNA: TGTGCCAGCTCACCAGGGACAGGGGGAGGGAATGAGCAGTTCTTC. Translating it yields CASSPGTGGGNEQFF.

The V gene is TRBV13, the J gene TRBJ2-7; D might be TRBD2 (6 bases). From germline, CDR1 is PRHDT and CDR2 FYEKMQ (reference sequence). The CDR3 length is 15 residues. The V gene lost 0 bases and the J gene lost 6 bases, with 15 bases spanning the gap. The CDR3 nucleotides read TGTGCCAGCAGCTTAGGGGAGGGGTTCGAGCGCGAGCAGTACTTC. It yields the protein CASSLGEGFEREQYF.

This chain links TRBV18 with TRBJ2-5, with D perhaps TRBD2 (5 bases). V was shortened by 3 bases and J by 5 bases, with 10 bases between the two germline ends. The CDR3 contains 13 residues. Germline loops: CDR1 KGHSH, CDR2 LQKENI. The DNA for the CDR3 is TGTGCCAGCTCACCCGAGGGCCCGGAGACCCAGTACTTC. It codes for CASSPEGPETQYF.

The chain has TRBV5-1 and TRBJ1-1, with unresolved D. Germline CDR1 and CDR2: SGHRS and YFSETQ. The CDR3 totals 15 residues. V shed 0 bases and J shed 2 bases, with 11 bases lying between them. DNA for the CDR3: TGCGCCAGCAGCTTGGGTGCCAGTTTTAACACTGAAGCTTTCTTT. This codes for CASSLGASFNTEAFF.

The chain has TRBV28 and TRBJ2-7; 9 positions agree with TRBD2. In germline, CDR1 is MDHEN, CDR2 SYDVKM. The CDR3 consists of 14 residues. Trimming took 8 bases from V and 4 from J; bases not matched to a gene: 9. CDR3 in amino acids: CASGFSGSRYEQYF. In DNA form, the CDR3 reads TGTGCCAGCGGATTTAGCGGGAGTCGTTACGAGCAGTACTTC.